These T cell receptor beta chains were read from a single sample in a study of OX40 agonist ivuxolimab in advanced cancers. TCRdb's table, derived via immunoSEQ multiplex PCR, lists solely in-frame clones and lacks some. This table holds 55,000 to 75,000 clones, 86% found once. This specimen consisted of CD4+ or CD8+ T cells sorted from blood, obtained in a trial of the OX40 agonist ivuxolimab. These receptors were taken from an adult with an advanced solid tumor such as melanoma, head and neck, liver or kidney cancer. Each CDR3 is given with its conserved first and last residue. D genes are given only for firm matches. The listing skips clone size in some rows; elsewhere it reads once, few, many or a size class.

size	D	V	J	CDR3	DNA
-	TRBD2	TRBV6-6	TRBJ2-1	CASSSLGLAALNEQFF	TGTGCCAGCAGTTCGCTGGGACTAGCGGCTCTCAATGAGCAGTTCTTC
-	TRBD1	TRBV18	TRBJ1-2	CASSPREKPTGNYGYTF	TGTGCCAGCTCACCCCGCGAGAAGCCGACAGGGAACTATGGCTACACCTTC
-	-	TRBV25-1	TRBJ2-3	CAGGTGPSSTDTQYF	TGTGCCGGGGGTACGGGACCCTCTAGCACAGATACGCAGTATTTT
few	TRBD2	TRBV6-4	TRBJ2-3	CASSEGRLADTDTQYF	TGTGCCAGCAGTGAAGGGAGACTAGCGGACACAGATACGCAGTATTTT
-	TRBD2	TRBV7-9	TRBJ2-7	CASTQREGTYEQYF	TGTGCCAGCACCCAGCGGGAGGGGACCTACGAGCAGTACTTC
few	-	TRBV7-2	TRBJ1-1	CASSLVGGGNTEAFF	TGTGCCAGCAGCTTAGTAGGGGGAGGGAACACTGAAGCTTTCTTT
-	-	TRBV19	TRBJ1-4	CASSIGSGGYNEKLFF	TGTGCCAGTAGTATAGGATCCGGAGGTTATAATGAAAAACTGTTTTTT
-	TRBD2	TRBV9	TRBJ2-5	CASSTMSGRWETQYF	TGTGCCAGCAGCACAATGAGCGGGAGATGGGAGACCCAGTACTTC
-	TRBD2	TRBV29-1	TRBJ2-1	CSALLTSGRLNEQFF	TGCAGCGCCCTCTTGACTAGCGGGAGATTAAATGAGCAGTTCTTC
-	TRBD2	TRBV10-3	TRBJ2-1	CAIGRTSGNFNEQFF	TGTGCCATCGGCAGAACTAGCGGGAACTTCAATGAGCAGTTCTTC
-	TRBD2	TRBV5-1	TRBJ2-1	CASSAAPTSGRAEQFF	TGCGCCAGCAGCGCTGCCCCGACTAGCGGGAGAGCTGAGCAGTTCTTC
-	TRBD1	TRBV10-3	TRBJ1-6	CAIRTGQGRSPLHF	TGTGCCATCAGGACGGGACAGGGGAGATCACCCCTCCACTTT
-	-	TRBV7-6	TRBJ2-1	CASSETGSYNEQFF	TGTGCCAGCAGTGAAACAGGCTCCTACAATGAGCAGTTCTTC
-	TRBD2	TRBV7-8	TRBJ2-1	CASSLAGGRAPNEQFF	TGTGCCAGCAGCTTAGCGGGCGGGAGGGCCCCGAATGAGCAGTTCTTC
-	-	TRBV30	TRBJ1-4	CAWSGKVLNEKLFF	TGTGCCTGGAGTGGAAAGGTTTTAAATGAAAAACTGTTTTTT
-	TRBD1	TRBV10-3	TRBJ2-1	CAISESQGSEQFF	TGTGCCATCAGTGAGTCACAGGGGAGTGAGCAGTTCTTC
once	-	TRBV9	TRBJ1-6	CASSVGTSNSPLHF	TGTGCCAGCAGCGTAGGGACCTCTAATTCACCCCTCCACTTT
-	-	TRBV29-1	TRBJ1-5	CSVAHASDQPQHF	TGCAGCGTTGCGCACGCGTCGGACCAGCCCCAGCATTTT